A selection of T cell receptor beta chains follows, all from one sample in a study of glioma-infiltrating T cells after dendritic cell vaccination. Profiled with immunoSEQ multiplex PCR; TCRdb holds only in-frame clones, not every one. The table shows around 58,000 clones, with 75% to 85% occurring only once. The sample in question was blood, obtained before dendritic cell vaccination. All receptors come from a human donor with glioblastoma. Each CDR3 is given with its conserved first and last residue. The D gene is left open where the match is weak. Rows may omit the clone size; those that give it use once, few, many or a size class.

v_call	d_call	j_call	clone_size	cdr3_aa	cdr3_nt
TRBV9	TRBD2	TRBJ2-5	.	CASSVGGAGGLETQYF	TGTGCCAGCAGCGTAGGTGGAGCGGGGGGGTTGGAGACCCAGTACTTC
TRBV7-9	TRBD1	TRBJ2-5	.	CASSSDRGPSSEETQYF	TGTGCCAGCAGCTCAGACAGGGGCCCTTCTTCTGAAGAGACCCAGTACTTC
TRBV5-1	.	TRBJ2-3	.	CASSFQGSGGGRTDTQYF	TGCGCCAGCAGCTTCCAGGGTTCGGGGGGCGGTAGGACAGATACGCAGTATTTT
TRBV5-1	.	TRBJ2-3	.	CASSGRDRDTQYF	TGCGCCAGCAGCGGGAGAGATAGGGATACGCAGTATTTT
TRBV11-2	.	TRBJ2-1	.	CASSFYPYYTSSYNEQFF	TGTGCCAGCAGCTTCTACCCCTACTATACTAGCTCCTACAATGAGCAGTTCTTC
TRBV15	.	TRBJ2-5	.	CATSRPDGARETQYF	TGTGCCACCAGCAGACCAGACGGAGCTCGGGAGACCCAGTACTTC
TRBV6-5	TRBD1	TRBJ2-7	.	CASSPGQPPYEQYF	TGTGCCAGCAGCCCGGGACAGCCCCCCTACGAGCAGTACTTC
TRBV6-1	TRBD1	TRBJ2-1	.	CASSVGTAILSYNEQFF	TGTGCCAGCAGTGTGGGGACAGCCATTCTCTCCTACAATGAGCAGTTCTTC
TRBV11-2	.	TRBJ2-5	.	CASSFSETQYF	TGTGCCAGCAGCTTTTCGGAGACCCAGTACTTC
TRBV27	TRBD1	TRBJ2-7	.	CASSWDRGNEQYF	TGTGCCAGCAGTTGGGACAGGGGGAACGAGCAGTACTTC
TRBV5-1	TRBD2	TRBJ2-7	.	CASSLGTSGGLGEQYF	TGCGCCAGCAGCTTGGGGACTAGCGGGGGATTGGGCGAGCAGTACTTC
TRBV5-1	TRBD1	TRBJ1-5	.	CASSLSGQGDQPQHF	TGCGCCAGCAGCTTATCGGGACAGGGAGATCAGCCCCAGCATTTT
TRBV30	.	TRBJ1-2	.	CAWSRRRKAIYGYTF	TGTGCCTGGAGTCGACGGCGGAAAGCGATCTATGGCTACACCTTC
TRBV2	TRBD2	TRBJ2-3	.	CASSLAGHTDTQYF	TGTGCCAGCAGCCTAGCGGGGCACACAGATACGCAGTATTTT
TRBV5-6	.	TRBJ2-2	.	CASSFAGHTGELFF	TGTGCCAGCAGCTTTGCAGGGCACACCGGGGAGCTGTTTTTT
TRBV20-1	.	TRBJ2-5	.	CSASPVETQYF	TGCAGTGCTAGCCCCGTCGAGACCCAGTACTTC
TRBV27	.	TRBJ2-7	.	CASSTGILGYEQYF	TGTGCCAGCAGTACAGGGATTTTGGGCTACGAGCAGTACTTC
TRBV2	.	TRBJ2-7	.	CASSEAGAAYEQYF	TGTGCCAGCAGTGAGGCAGGGGCGGCCTACGAGCAGTACTTC
TRBV7-9	.	TRBJ1-4	.	CASSFGEEKLFF	TGTGCCAGCAGCTTCGGGGAGGAAAAACTGTTTTTT
TRBV7-2	TRBD2	TRBJ2-7	.	CASSLVLGSGGEYEQYF	TGTGCCAGCAGCTTAGTTTTAGGTAGCGGGGGGGAATACGAGCAGTACTTC
TRBV5-1	TRBD1	TRBJ1-1	.	CASSLAPGQGRTEAFF	TGCGCCAGCAGCTTGGCCCCGGGACAGGGTCGGACTGAAGCTTTCTTT
TRBV28	.	TRBJ1-2	.	CASGAGAFGYTF	TGTGCCAGCGGAGCAGGGGCATTTGGCTACACCTTC
TRBV28	.	TRBJ1-2	.	CASSVSDTYGYTF	TGTGCCAGCAGTGTCTCGGACACCTATGGCTACACCTTC
TRBV5-1	.	TRBJ1-5	.	CASSLAGVFNQPQHF	TGCGCCAGCAGCTTGGCCGGGGTCTTTAATCAGCCCCAGCATTTT
TRBV9	.	TRBJ1-6	.	CASSVAPTGSDNSPLHF	TGTGCCAGCAGCGTAGCCCCAACAGGCAGTGATAATTCACCCCTCCACTTT
TRBV5-4	.	TRBJ2-2	.	CASSPLDTGELFF	TGTGCCAGCAGCCCCCTAGATACCGGGGAGCTGTTTTTT
TRBV14	.	TRBJ1-1	.	CASSPVTQYTEAFF	TGTGCCAGCAGCCCCGTAACCCAGTACACTGAAGCTTTCTTT
TRBV28	.	TRBJ1-4	.	CASSLPGGGEKLFF	TGTGCCAGCAGTTTACCGGGGGGTGGCGAAAAACTGTTTTTT
TRBV11-2	.	TRBJ2-7	.	CASSLPGGLYEQYF	TGTGCCAGCAGCTTGCCGGGGGGCCTGTACGAGCAGTACTTC
TRBV6-7	TRBD2	TRBJ2-7	.	CASSYVPSGANYEQYF	TGTGCCAGCAGTTACGTCCCTAGCGGGGCTAACTACGAGCAGTACTTC
TRBV11-2	.	TRBJ2-5	few	CASSLNRFRLENQETQYF	TGTGCCAGCAGCTTAAACAGGTTCCGACTGGAGAACCAAGAGACCCAGTACTTC
TRBV27	.	TRBJ2-1	.	CASSLMEGGLYNEQFF	TGTGCCAGCAGTTTAATGGAGGGGGGGCTCTACAATGAGCAGTTCTTC
TRBV5-1	.	TRBJ2-7	.	CASSFENRVSYEQYF	TGCGCCAGCAGCTTTGAAAACAGGGTTTCCTACGAGCAGTACTTC
TRBV4-2	TRBD2	TRBJ2-5	.	CASSQDGEGAEETQYF	TGTGCCAGCAGCCAAGATGGGGAGGGCGCGGAAGAGACCCAGTACTTC
TRBV27	TRBD1	TRBJ2-7	.	CASRQPGTGGPFEQYF	TGTGCCAGCAGACAACCCGGGACAGGGGGCCCATTCGAGCAGTACTTC
TRBV5-1	TRBD2	TRBJ2-4	.	CASSSGGDAKNIQYF	TGCGCCAGCAGCTCCGGGGGGGATGCCAAAAACATTCAGTACTTC
TRBV2	TRBD1	TRBJ2-5	.	CASRGQVQETQYF	TGTGCCAGCAGGGGACAGGTACAAGAGACCCAGTACTTC
TRBV5-6	.	TRBJ2-3	once	CASSGRDRTDTQYF	TGTGCCAGCAGCGGGCGCGACCGCACAGATACGCAGTATTTT
TRBV7-2	.	TRBJ2-2	.	CASSKTRGSGELFF	TGTGCCAGCAGCAAGACAAGGGGGTCCGGGGAGCTGTTTTTT
TRBV11-3	TRBD1	TRBJ2-2	.	CASSLGGQGASGELFF	TGTGCCAGCAGCCTTGGGGGACAGGGGGCCTCCGGGGAGCTGTTTTTT
TRBV5-6	.	TRBJ2-1	.	CASSQVTEQFF	TGTGCCAGCAGCCAAGTGACAGAGCAGTTCTTC
TRBV19	.	TRBJ2-5	.	CASSIAGANKVETQYF	TGTGCCAGTAGTATAGCAGGGGCGAATAAGGTAGAGACCCAGTACTTC
TRBV5-6	.	TRBJ2-7	.	CASSGPLAVSYEQYF	TGTGCCAGCAGCGGCCCCCTCGCGGTTTCCTACGAGCAGTACTTC
TRBV5-4	TRBD1	TRBJ1-4	.	CASSPGQGVNEKLFF	TGTGCCAGCAGCCCCGGACAGGGGGTTAATGAAAAACTGTTTTTT